The clone carrying this TCR beta chain was observed once. Trimming took 1 base from V and 1 from J, leaving 11 bases between them. Germline lookup yields CDR1 SGHVS and CDR2 FNYEAQ. This CDR3 has 15 residues. The record originates from a study of OX40 agonist ivuxolimab in advanced cancers. The repertoire was sequenced with immunoSEQ multiplex PCR; TCRdb's copy has only in-frame clones and lacks some. The sample lists about 3,400 clones, around 80% occurring once. The sample here was CD4+ or CD8+ T cells sorted from blood, taken in a trial of the OX40 agonist ivuxolimab. The chain employs TRBV7-6 and TRBJ2-7; tentative D call: TRBD1 (6 bases). The TCR originated in an adult with an advanced solid tumor such as melanoma, head and neck, liver or kidney cancer. The CDR3, as DNA: TGTGCCAGCAGCTTAGGCACAGGGTTATCCTACGAGCAGTACTTC. Protein product: CASSLGTGLSYEQYF.